Listed here is a single TCR beta chain. After removal of 2 bases from V and 7 bases from J, the junction contained 4 bases not matched to a gene. Per the germline V gene, CDR1 is SNHLY and CDR2 is FYNNEI. The CDR3 runs 14 residues. This record belongs to a study of T cell changes during pregnancy in multiple sclerosis. Sequenced by immunoSEQ multiplex PCR; TCRdb stores in-frame clones only, minus some. The sample carries some 100,000 clones, approximately 92% recorded once. The source material was peripheral blood, sampled in the second trimester of pregnancy. The clonotype was recovered from a female donor with multiple sclerosis, enrolled in a pregnancy study. The chain has TRBV2 and TRBJ1-2, with 10 bases matching TRBD1. For the CDR3, the DNA is TGTGCCAGCAGTGAAACACGGACAGGGGGTGGCTACACCTTC. Its translation is CASSETRTGGGYTF. Full variable domain (outside the CDR3, taken from reference TRBV2 and TRBJ1-2): EPEVTQTPSHQVTQMGQEVILRCVPISNHLYFYWYRQILGQKVEFLVSFYNNEISEKSEIFDDQFSVERPDGSNFTLKIRSTKLEDSAMYFCASSETRTGGGYTFGSGTRLTVV.